This T cell receptor (beta chain) was captured in a study of somatic mutations in cytotoxic T cells in rheumatoid arthritis. Original methodology: Matching published virus-specific TCRB sequences was rare for patient CD8+ clones that were larger than 1%. Using immunoSEQ multiplex PCR, the repertoire was profiled, and TCRdb retains in-frame clones only, with some absent. V and J calls and clone size come straight from that table; D and trimming were deduced from the DNA. The sample gives about 17,000 clones, around 80% of which show up once; about 8.1% is in the top ten. Trimming removed 1 base from V and 1 base from J; junction bases left unmatched: 3. The CDR3 runs 17 residues. Germline V gives CDR1 MGHRA, CDR2 YSYEKL. On this clone itself: As yet, its antigen is unknown.

Notes on the study in general: A largest CD8+ clone above 20% of CD8+ cells occurred in about an eighth of the 65 patients. The antigen targets of the expanded CD8+ clones were unknown.

CD4+ cells and CD8+ cells were each obtained through positive magnetic bead selection, and their purity was assessed by flow cytometry. The rearrangement joins TRBV4-1 to TRBJ2-1; 11 nucleotides line up with TRBD2. The specimen sequenced was CD8+ T cells sorted from blood. The source is an adult with rheumatoid arthritis. For the CDR3, the DNA is TGCGCCAGCAGCCAAGGCGGACTAGCGGGTTCCTACAATGAGCAGTTCTTC. The encoded protein is CASSQGGLAGSYNEQFF.